The 28 T cell receptor beta chains given below trace back to one sample, sequenced in a study of shared clonotypes between healthy human individuals. Profiling relied on immunoSEQ multiplex PCR, and the TCRdb table lists in-frame clones only, not all of them. The table shows roughly 1 million clones, with around four fifths occurring only once. The sequencing sample was made of memory CD4+ T cells sorted from blood. Subset reported: CD45RA-negative fraction. The receptor set was obtained from a man aged 18 to 30 in good health.

The chain uses TRBV19 and TRBJ2-3, with 8 positions matching TRBD2. The CDR3 consists of 15 residues. V lost 6 bases to trimming and J lost 3 bases; unmatched junction nucleotides: 8. Germline assignment: CDR1 LNHDA and CDR2 SQIVND (reference sequence). As DNA, the CDR3 is TGTGCCAGTAGCAATAGCGGGGCTGGAACAGATACGCAGTATTTT. Amino acid sequence: CASSNSGAGTDTQYF.

This clone was recorded many times. Other DNA variants within this sample encode the same CDR3. CDR3 region: CASSLGDRQPQHF. The CDR3 coding sequence is TGTGCCAGCAGTTTAGGGGATCGTCAGCCCCAGCATTTT. The chain joins TRBV28 to TRBJ1-5; the D is unclear. Germline lookup yields CDR1 MDHEN and CDR2 SYDVKM. The CDR3 loop spans 13 amino acids. V was pared by 2 bases and J by 6 bases, with 8 bases between.

The chain uses TRBV11-2 and TRBJ2-5; no reliable D call. This CDR3 spans 11 amino acids. V shed 7 bases and J shed 5 bases, with 8 bases lying between them. Germline lookup yields CDR1 SGHAT and CDR2 FQNNGV. CDR3 in amino acids: CASTQFETQYF. The CDR3 nucleotides are TGTGCCAGCACCCAGTTCGAGACCCAGTACTTC.

The genes are TRBV6-5 and TRBJ1-2, with D unclear. The ends were cut back, 5 bases at V and 7 bases at J, with 14 bases in the middle. This CDR3 contains 13 residues. Germline loops: CDR1 MNHEY, CDR2 SVGAGI. CDR3 region: CASSKGEVVGYTF. For the CDR3, the DNA is TGTGCCAGCAGTAAGGGAGAGGTCGTTGGCTACACCTTC.

Only a few counts were recorded for this clone. The V call is TRBV7-9, the J call TRBJ1-1; D call uncertain. Trimming left V 5 bases short and J 1 base short, with 8 bases between. CDR1 and CDR2 from the germline V gene are SEHNR and FQNEAQ (reference sequence). The CDR3 consists of 13 residues. The CDR3 here is CASSQIPNTEAFF. Here the CDR3 DNA reads TGTGCCAGCAGCCAGATCCCGAACACTGAAGCTTTCTTT.

V usage is TRBV7-9 and J usage is TRBJ2-7; TRBD1 aligns across 7 bases. The CDR3 length is 14 residues. Germline lookup yields CDR1 SEHNR and CDR2 FQNEAQ (reference sequence). Trimming cost V 7 bases and J 1 base; bases outside gene matches: 7. The CDR3 protein is CASNTGDGSYEQYF. DNA for the CDR3: TGTGCCAGCAATACAGGGGATGGATCCTACGAGCAGTACTTC.

This chain links TRBV4-2 with TRBJ2-3; D might be TRBD2 (6 bases). The V end was cut by 5 bases, the J end by 2 bases, with 17 bases between. The CDR3 sequence is 16 residues long. Per germline, CDR1 LGHNA and CDR2 YNFKEQ. CDR3 in DNA: TGTGCCAGCAGCGTCCTTCGTAGCGGAGACACAGATACGCAGTATTTT. Its translation is CASSVLRSGDTDTQYF.

CDR3 nucleotides: TGTGCCAGCAGCTTGGACTCCCCAAAACAGAACTATGGCTACACCTTC. Its translation: CASSLDSPKQNYGYTF. The chain employs TRBV7-8 and TRBJ1-2; D unresolved. V was shortened by 3 bases and J by 2 bases, with 16 bases between the two germline ends. The CDR3 is 16 residues long. Germline CDR1 and CDR2: SGHVS and FQNEAQ.

The J gene is TRBJ2-7, the V gene TRBV30, with TRBD2 matching over 8 bases. CDR3 length equals 13 residues. Germline trimming cut 7 bases from V and 5 bases from J; bases unmatched to any gene: 10. The V gene's germline CDR1 is GTSNPN and CDR2 SVGIG (reference sequence). The CDR3 nucleotides are TGTGCCTCAGCGGGGGTCCGAATTGACGAGCAGTACTTC. Translation gives CASAGVRIDEQYF. Full variable domain (rest looked up from reference TRBV30 and TRBJ2-7): SQTIHQWPATLVQPVGSPLSLECTVEGTSNPNLYWYRQAAGRGLQLLFYSVGIGQISSEVPQNLSASRPQDRQFILSSKKLLLSDSGFYLCASAGVRIDEQYFGPGTRLTVT.

V gene TRBV28 combines with J gene TRBJ2-5; the D gene is possibly TRBD1 (5 bases). Trimming removed 4 bases from V and 5 bases from J, with 5 bases in between. Germline V gives CDR1 MDHEN, CDR2 SYDVKM. This CDR3 has 11 residues. CDR3 residues: CASSSGETQYF. The CDR3 region has the DNA TGTGCCAGCAGTTCAGGGGAGACCCAGTACTTC.

The V gene is TRBV6-6, the J gene TRBJ2-1; TRBD1 agrees at 12 bases. The J segment lost 7 bases and the V segment lost 6 bases, leaving 4 bases of the junction unmatched. Germline CDR1 is MNHNY and CDR2 is SVGAGI (reference sequence). The CDR3 length is 14 residues. The DNA of the CDR3 is TGTGCCAGCAGGCCGGGACAGGGGGCTAATGAGCAGTTCTTC. Translating it yields CASRPGQGANEQFF.

This chain connects TRBV2 to TRBJ2-3; unclear D gene. Germline V gene sequence: CDR1 SNHLY, CDR2 FYNNEI. This CDR3 is 13 amino acids long. V shed 3 bases and J shed 1 base, with 5 bases lying between them. CDR3 in DNA: TGTGCCAGCAGTGACTGGCGCACAGATACGCAGTATTTT. This gives the protein CASSDWRTDTQYF.

In DNA form, the CDR3 reads TGTGCCAGCAGCACGGGTGGCAAAAACATTCAGTACTTC. This codes for CASSTGGKNIQYF. This chain joins TRBV14 and TRBJ2-4; no clear D. From germline, CDR1 is SGHDN and CDR2 FVKESK. The CDR3 is made up of 13 amino acids. V was clipped by 5 bases and J by 3 bases, with 8 bases between them.

On this clone: At one of its ends the junction is not consistent with the germline gene, which may arise from a read error. Other DNA sequences within the sample encode an identical CDR3. This rearrangement joins TRBV7-2 to TRBJ1-1; no firm D call. Germline CDR1 SGHTA, CDR2 FQGNSA. The CDR3 consists of 13 residues. The chain's CDR3 is CASSLRVLTEAFF. The CDR3 bases are TGTGCCAGCAGCTTACGGGTTTTGACTGAAGCTTTCTTC.

DNA of the CDR3: TGTGCCAGCAGCTCGGGACTAGCGGGATCGGGTGTTGACGAGCAGTACTTC. Protein product: CASSSGLAGSGVDEQYF. The chain has TRBV5-6 and TRBJ2-7; the match to TRBD2 covers 13 bases. V shed 3 bases, J shed 5 bases, and the junction held 11 bases outside the gene matches. Germline CDR1 and CDR2: SGHDT and YYEEEE. The CDR3 is 17 amino acids. Together with reference TRBV5-6 and TRBJ2-7, the CDR3 gives the full variable domain: DAGVTQSPTHLIKTRGQQVTLRCSPKSGHDTVSWYQQALGQGPQFIFQYYEEEERQRGNFPDRFSGHQFPNYSSELNVNALLLGDSALYLCASSSGLAGSGVDEQYFGPGTRLTVT.

The chain is built from TRBV30 and TRBJ1-5, with 8 bases fitting TRBD1. This CDR3 has 14 amino acids. CDR1 is GTSNPN and CDR2 is SVGIG in the germline V gene (reference sequence). The V and J ends lost 5 bases and 2 bases, in that order; junction bases with no gene match: 5. This CDR3 is CAWAGQAGNQPQHF. The CDR3 nucleotides are TGTGCCTGGGCGGGACAGGCTGGCAATCAGCCCCAGCATTTT. The full variable domain, its missing parts supplied by reference TRBV30 and TRBJ1-5, is SQTIHQWPATLVQPVGSPLSLECTVEGTSNPNLYWYRQAAGRGLQLLFYSVGIGQISSEVPQNLSASRPQDRQFILSSKKLLLSDSGFYLCAWAGQAGNQPQHFGDGTRLSIL.

The chain employs TRBV5-1 and TRBJ2-2; no definite D call. Germline CDR1 reads SGHRS; CDR2 reads YFSETQ. The CDR3 has 15 amino acids. V shed 3 bases and J shed 4 bases, with 13 bases lying between them. CDR3 DNA: TGCGCCAGCAGCTCCTCCGGTGGAATCACCGGGGAGCTGTTTTTT. Amino acid sequence: CASSSSGGITGELFF. Combining the CDR3 with reference TRBV5-1 and TRBJ2-2 gives the whole variable domain KAGVTQTPRYLIKTRGQQVTLSCSPISGHRSVSWYQQTPGQGLQFLFEYFSETQRNKGNFPGRFSGRQFSNSRSEMNVSTLELGDSALYLCASSSSGGITGELFFGEGSRLTVL.

This clone has at least ten counts. The gene calls are TRBV29-1 and TRBJ1-4; D possibly corresponds to TRBD1 (5 bases). The CDR3 contains 13 residues. V lost 3 bases, J lost 8 bases, and 13 bases lay in between. The germline gives CDR1 SQVTM, CDR2 ANQGSEA. The CDR3 nucleotides are TGCAGCGTTGAGGGGCTCTCGGGGGAAAAACTGTTTTTT. Its translation is CSVEGLSGEKLFF.

This clone has a handful of counts. J is TRBJ2-7 and V is TRBV19; D is undetermined. In germline, CDR1 is LNHDA, CDR2 SQIVND (reference sequence). V shed 5 bases and J shed 2 bases, with 10 bases lying between them. This CDR3 has 13 amino acids. CDR3 DNA: TGTGCCAGTAGTTTGGGCTTTACCTACGAGCAGTACTTC. It translates to CASSLGFTYEQYF.

This clone was observed a few times. The gene calls are TRBV4-3 and TRBJ2-1; 7 nucleotides align to TRBD2. This CDR3 spans 18 amino acids. Germline-derived CDR1 and CDR2 are LGHNA and YSLEER. V lost 4 bases to trimming and J lost 5 bases; unmatched junction nucleotides: 17. The CDR3 is CASSPAGKAGLYHNEQFF. DNA for the CDR3: TGCGCCAGCAGCCCGGCTGGGAAGGCGGGACTATACCACAATGAGCAGTTCTTC.

The V and J genes are TRBV11-2 and TRBJ2-7; D is unresolved. The CDR3 runs 12 residues. Germline loops: CDR1 SGHAT, CDR2 FQNNGV. With 5 bases removed from V and 10 bases from J, the gap between germline ends came to 15 bases. CDR3 nucleotides: TGTGCCAGCAGCCCCTTTGGGGAACGCCAGTACTTC. Translated: CASSPFGERQYF.

This clone was found a few times. V and J are TRBV7-2 and TRBJ1-1; D is undetermined. The germline gives CDR1 SGHTA, CDR2 FQGNSA. The CDR3 sequence is 14 residues long. Deletions cut 1 base from V and 4 bases from J, with 10 bases between. The CDR3 DNA reads as TGTGCCAGCAGCTTAGGGTTCGGGGTCACTGAAGCTTTCTTT. Translated, it gives CASSLGFGVTEAFF.

This chain uses TRBV5-4 with TRBJ2-7; 7 bases align to TRBD1. Germline trimming cut 7 bases from V and 4 bases from J; bases unmatched to any gene: 11. This CDR3 spans 14 amino acids. Germline values: CDR1 SGHNT, CDR2 YYREEE (reference sequence). The CDR3 sequence is CASGSKGGSYEQYF. CDR3 DNA sequence: TGTGCCAGCGGCTCAAAAGGGGGCTCGTACGAGCAGTACTTC.

J is TRBJ2-5 and V is TRBV9; 14 nucleotides align to TRBD2. CDR3 length: 16 residues. Germline trimming cut 2 bases from V and 4 bases from J; bases unmatched to any gene: 4. Germline V gene lookup returns CDR1 SGDLS and CDR2 YYNGEE. The CDR3 coding sequence is TGTGCCAGCAGCGTGGGACTAGCGGGGGTGGGAGAGACCCAGTACTTC. Amino acids: CASSVGLAGVGETQYF. The full variable domain, with the rest looked up from reference TRBV9 and TRBJ2-5, is DSGVTQTPKHLITATGQRVTLRCSPRSGDLSVYWYQQSLDQGLQFLIQYYNGEERAKGNILERFSAQQFPDLHSELNLSSLELGDSALYFCASSVGLAGVGETQYFGPGTRLLVL.

This chain joins TRBV9 and TRBJ2-4; D remains unclear. CDR1 is SGDLS and CDR2 is YYNGEE in the germline V gene. Trimming took 0 bases from V and 0 from J, leaving 19 bases between them. The CDR3 length is 19 residues. The CDR3 DNA follows: TGTGCCAGCAGCGTAGCCCCGGATCGGGCAGAATTAGCCAAAAACATTCAGTACTTC. This sequence encodes CASSVAPDRAELAKNIQYF.

This chain uses TRBV18 with TRBJ2-2, with D possibly being TRBD2 (6 bases). This CDR3 is built from 14 residues. Germline CDR1 is KGHSH and CDR2 is LQKENI. Between the trimmed V and J ends, which lost 0 bases and 6 bases, there was a span of 8 bases. The CDR3 nucleotides are TGTGCCAGCTCACCACCGCGGGACGCCGGGGAGCTGTTTTTT. Translated, it gives CASSPPRDAGELFF.

This clone has a handful of counts. The V and J genes are TRBV4-3 and TRBJ2-7; a weak D match, TRBD2 (5 bases). The V end was cut by 1 base, the J end by 6 bases, with 22 bases between. The length of the CDR3 is 17 residues. In germline, CDR1 is LGHNA, CDR2 YSLEER. The CDR3 bases are TGCGCCAGCAGCCAAGCCATCAGCGGCGCGCCTTGGGCCGAGCAGTACTTC. Protein sequence: CASSQAISGAPWAEQYF.

A single count supports this clone. This chain joins TRBV19 and TRBJ2-3, with 8 nucleotides matching TRBD1. The CDR3 consists of 14 residues. J lost 6 bases, V lost 5 bases, and 7 bases had no gene match. Germline loops: CDR1 LNHDA, CDR2 SQIVND (reference sequence). DNA for the CDR3: TGTGCCAGTAGTGCAAGGACAGGGCCTGATACGCAGTATTTT. Encoded protein: CASSARTGPDTQYF. Supplemented by reference TRBV19 and TRBJ2-3, the full variable domain reads DGGITQSPKYLFRKEGQNVTLSCEQNLNHDAMYWYRQDPGQGLRLIYYSQIVNDFQKGDIAEGYSVSREKKESFPLTVTSAQKNPTAFYLCASSARTGPDTQYFGPGTRLTVL.